Listed here is a single T cell receptor beta chain. What it binds is unknown. This sample is part of a study of Graves' ophthalmopathy and Graves' hyperthyroidism. General observations from the study: Sensitivity of around 67% and specificity of about 72% were achieved by the model that predicted ophthalmopathy progression. A majority of expanded thyroid clonotypes exceeding 0.001 frequency were likewise present in blood.

Exclusion applied to patients with other autoimmune diseases, uncontrolled infections, pregnancy or lactation. The authors amplified TCR beta CDR3 regions, and they did so from RNA transcripts for repertoire sequencing. HTBI primers were used in a first-round RT-PCR, which preceded a second-round multiplex PCR. TCRdb reprocessed the multiplex PCR reads via MiXCR and lists one record per CDR3 protein. The sample yields approximately 1.2 million distinct CDR3 sequences, less than 45% seen once. J gave up 4 bases and V 6 bases, and 10 bases lay outside the gene matches. This CDR3 comprises 14 residues. Per the germline V gene, CDR1 is SGHRS and CDR2 is YFSETQ.

This rearrangement joins TRBV5-1 to TRBJ2-7, with TRBD2 identical over 7 bases. The clonotype originates from an adult man with Graves' hyperthyroidism. The sequenced material came from peripheral blood or thyroid tissue (not recorded which). CDR3 coding DNA: TGCGCCAGCAAGGAGGGGAGGGAGTATTACGAGCAGTACTTC. Amino acids: CASKEGREYYEQYF.